The rows below give T cell receptor beta chains drawn from one sample of a study of Ad26.COV2.S vaccination and SARS-CoV-2 variants. Produced via immunoSEQ multiplex PCR; TCRdb's table is partial and in-frame only. The table has 300,000 to 350,000 clones, 80% to 90% seen once. The source was peripheral blood, collected in a trial of Ad26.COV2.S vaccine versus placebo. The source of these receptors is a person aged 18 to 65 who received the Ad26.COV2.S COVID-19 vaccine or a placebo. The CDR3 runs from the conserved cysteine through the conserved F or W. The order of the fields is V gene, J gene, CDR3 length, CDR3 protein.

v_call: TRBV7-2
j_call: TRBJ2-1
cdr3_length: 16
cdr3_aa: CASSHGGAPWYNEQFF

v_call: TRBV5-5
j_call: TRBJ1-2
cdr3_length: 13
cdr3_aa: CASSRGGAYGYTF

v_call: TRBV28
j_call: TRBJ1-4
cdr3_length: 14
cdr3_aa: CASSPAPSSEKLFF

v_call: TRBV28
j_call: TRBJ1-1
cdr3_length: 17
cdr3_aa: CASSIGGQGKGGTEAFF

v_call: TRBV6-2/TRBV6-3
j_call: TRBJ1-4
cdr3_length: 16
cdr3_aa: CASSPGTAATNEKLFF

v_call: TRBV24-1
j_call: TRBJ1-5
cdr3_length: 16
cdr3_aa: CATSDPGTGDNQPQHF

v_call: TRBV27
j_call: TRBJ1-5
cdr3_length: 12
cdr3_aa: CASSQRNQPQHF

v_call: TRBV18
j_call: TRBJ1-2
cdr3_length: 15
cdr3_aa: CASSLPPGGSYGYTF

v_call: TRBV11-2
j_call: TRBJ1-1
cdr3_length: 15
cdr3_aa: CASSQSGREVAEAFF

v_call: TRBV7-2
j_call: TRBJ1-2
cdr3_length: 18
cdr3_aa: CASSLIFANLQGAGGYTF

v_call: TRBV6-1
j_call: TRBJ2-7
cdr3_length: 14
cdr3_aa: CASSEWREPYEQYF

v_call: TRBV11-2
j_call: TRBJ2-7
cdr3_length: 13
cdr3_aa: CASSFGTDYEQYF

v_call: TRBV6-6
j_call: TRBJ1-5
cdr3_length: 16
cdr3_aa: CASSKPRQVRNQPQHF

v_call: TRBV18
j_call: TRBJ2-3
cdr3_length: 13
cdr3_aa: CASSRGFGDTQYF

v_call: TRBV5-4
j_call: TRBJ2-7
cdr3_length: 15
cdr3_aa: CASSPQQGFSYEQYF

v_call: TRBV5-4
j_call: TRBJ2-5
cdr3_length: 16
cdr3_aa: CASSATSGRIAETQYF

v_call: TRBV14
j_call: TRBJ2-3
cdr3_length: 14
cdr3_aa: CASSRAGVGDTQYF

v_call: TRBV9
j_call: TRBJ2-3
cdr3_length: 14
cdr3_aa: CASSRPNRGDTQYF

v_call: TRBV5-1
j_call: TRBJ1-1
cdr3_length: 16
cdr3_aa: CASSLGQGVATAEAFF

v_call: TRBV3-1/TRBV3-2
j_call: TRBJ2-7
cdr3_length: 15
cdr3_aa: CASSQVDRGPSEQYF

v_call: TRBV4-3
j_call: TRBJ1-1
cdr3_length: 16
cdr3_aa: CASSQDRLLGGTEAFF

v_call: TRBV5-6
j_call: TRBJ1-2
cdr3_length: 16
cdr3_aa: CASSLIPRGQTYGYTF

v_call: TRBV21-1
j_call: TRBJ2-2
cdr3_length: 15
cdr3_aa: CASILELRYTGELFF

v_call: TRBV11-1
j_call: TRBJ2-5
cdr3_length: 13
cdr3_aa: CASSLEGEETQYF

v_call: TRBV6-2/TRBV6-3
j_call: TRBJ2-3
cdr3_length: 14
cdr3_aa: CASSLQGSTDTQYF

v_call: TRBV18
j_call: TRBJ1-2
cdr3_length: 14
cdr3_aa: CASSPGWSIYGYTF

v_call: TRBV24-1
j_call: TRBJ1-1
cdr3_length: 15
cdr3_aa: CATSDNGQGNTEAFF

v_call: TRBV11-3
j_call: TRBJ2-1
cdr3_length: 13
cdr3_aa: CASSLEETNEQFF

v_call: TRBV6-1
j_call: TRBJ1-3
cdr3_length: 15
cdr3_aa: CASSERVSSGNTIYF

v_call: TRBV5-1
j_call: TRBJ2-7
cdr3_length: 12
cdr3_aa: CASSLLGYEQYF

v_call: TRBV4-1
j_call: TRBJ2-1
cdr3_length: 13
cdr3_aa: CASSGTDADEQFF

v_call: TRBV6-5
j_call: TRBJ1-1
cdr3_length: 11
cdr3_aa: CASKGAREAFF

v_call: TRBV12-3/TRBV12-4
j_call: TRBJ2-1
cdr3_length: 12
cdr3_aa: CASSLNFNEQFF

v_call: TRBV7-6
j_call: TRBJ2-7
cdr3_length: 14
cdr3_aa: CASSLSGGAYEQYF

v_call: TRBV28
j_call: TRBJ1-6
cdr3_length: 15
cdr3_aa: CASSLGDRGLSPLHF

v_call: TRBV27
j_call: TRBJ1-6
cdr3_length: 15
cdr3_aa: CASSLSWEPRAPLHF

v_call: TRBV9
j_call: TRBJ1-2
cdr3_length: 16
cdr3_aa: CASSGRGLGSVDGYTF

v_call: TRBV7-3
j_call: TRBJ2-1
cdr3_length: 15
cdr3_aa: CASSPPAGTPGEQFF

v_call: TRBV29-1
j_call: TRBJ2-7
cdr3_length: 14
cdr3_aa: CSAETGLAGGEQYF

v_call: TRBV9
j_call: TRBJ2-3
cdr3_length: 15
cdr3_aa: CASSVAGRAADTQYF

v_call: TRBV6-5
j_call: TRBJ2-1
cdr3_length: 12
cdr3_aa: CASRSFYNEQFF

v_call: TRBV5-4
j_call: TRBJ2-3
cdr3_length: 15
cdr3_aa: CASRPGSGVFDTQYF

v_call: TRBV28
j_call: TRBJ1-6
cdr3_length: 17
cdr3_aa: CASSIGQGGSYNSPLHF

v_call: TRBV28
j_call: TRBJ1-1
cdr3_length: 15
cdr3_aa: CASSLRRTTNTEAFF